This is a list of T cell receptor beta chains from one sample in a study of TIL therapy for anti-PD-1-resistant metastatic lung cancer. The assay was immunoSEQ multiplex PCR, and TCRdb's table has in-frame clones only and misses some. The sample carries 45,000 to 50,000 clones, over 65% recorded once. Sequences were derived from tumor tissue, sampled at baseline. These receptors originate from a person between 25 and 79 years old with non-small cell lung cancer. Each CDR3 is given with its conserved first and last residue.

cdr3_aa: CASSQGPEAFF
j_call: TRBJ1-1
v_call: TRBV5-1

cdr3_aa: CASSLGGTGGHEQYF
j_call: TRBJ2-7
v_call: TRBV11-3

cdr3_aa: CASSIAGGLQPQHF
j_call: TRBJ1-5
v_call: TRBV19

cdr3_aa: CASSLPWDSQETQYF
j_call: TRBJ2-5
v_call: TRBV5-1

cdr3_aa: CASRPWDRQRPGAFF
j_call: TRBJ1-1
v_call: TRBV28

cdr3_aa: CASSQRLAGGGNEQFF
j_call: TRBJ2-1
v_call: TRBV4-3

cdr3_aa: CASSQVPPGQGVSTEAFF
j_call: TRBJ1-1
v_call: TRBV4-2

cdr3_aa: CASSLAGQGGEWYF
j_call: TRBJ2-7
v_call: TRBV7-9

cdr3_aa: CASSARDEQYF
j_call: TRBJ2-7
v_call: TRBV6-5

cdr3_aa: CATSRVGTGNYGYTF
j_call: TRBJ1-2
v_call: TRBV15

cdr3_aa: CASSYILAGTDTQYF
j_call: TRBJ2-3
v_call: TRBV6-5

cdr3_aa: CASSVVSQGANEQFF
j_call: TRBJ2-1
v_call: TRBV9

cdr3_aa: CASSLRVGGGAGNQPQHF
j_call: TRBJ1-5
v_call: TRBV5-6

cdr3_aa: CASSYRAARNTEAFF
j_call: TRBJ1-1
v_call: TRBV6-5

cdr3_aa: CASSTSLAGGVDTQYF
j_call: TRBJ2-3
v_call: TRBV7-2

cdr3_aa: CASSLVGTGMNTEAFF
j_call: TRBJ1-1
v_call: TRBV5-1

cdr3_aa: CASSLSGLATYEQYF
j_call: TRBJ2-7
v_call: TRBV28

cdr3_aa: CASSPYGRSGEQFF
j_call: TRBJ2-1
v_call: TRBV9

cdr3_aa: CASSARDRSYEQYF
j_call: TRBJ2-7
v_call: TRBV6-1

cdr3_aa: CASSRSAGYLASTDTQYF
j_call: TRBJ2-3
v_call: TRBV4-1

cdr3_aa: CASSYSSWGEAFF
j_call: TRBJ1-1
v_call: TRBV6-5

cdr3_aa: CASSFPGGALLLAQHF
j_call: TRBJ1-5
v_call: TRBV28

cdr3_aa: CASSQGSGAFF
j_call: TRBJ1-1
v_call: TRBV6-5

cdr3_aa: CAWSPGRITNEKLFF
j_call: TRBJ1-4
v_call: TRBV30

cdr3_aa: CASSPWTGSQETQYF
j_call: TRBJ2-5
v_call: TRBV19

cdr3_aa: CSAKDRGIWDEQYF
j_call: TRBJ2-7
v_call: TRBV29-1

cdr3_aa: CASSQDPTETGTGQPQHF
j_call: TRBJ1-5
v_call: TRBV4-2

cdr3_aa: CASSLGGGSTEAFF
j_call: TRBJ1-1
v_call: TRBV7-9

cdr3_aa: CASSGIRGGTEAFF
j_call: TRBJ1-1
v_call: TRBV5-1

cdr3_aa: CASTRKGARDYGYTF
j_call: TRBJ1-2
v_call: TRBV10-2

cdr3_aa: CASSGAGNRETQYF
j_call: TRBJ2-5
v_call: TRBV5-1

cdr3_aa: CASSPDGQPQETQYF
j_call: TRBJ2-5
v_call: TRBV9

cdr3_aa: CASSGGLARTYEQYF
j_call: TRBJ2-7
v_call: TRBV9

cdr3_aa: CASSSSGPYEQYF
j_call: TRBJ2-7
v_call: TRBV28

cdr3_aa: CASSRGGQAYEQYF
j_call: TRBJ2-7
v_call: TRBV6-5

cdr3_aa: CASSHYKVTEAFF
j_call: TRBJ1-1
v_call: TRBV14

cdr3_aa: CASSLEGGPQETQYF
j_call: TRBJ2-5
v_call: TRBV7-9

cdr3_aa: CASRRDRGEAFF
j_call: TRBJ1-1
v_call: TRBV28

cdr3_aa: CASRQGADTQYF
j_call: TRBJ2-3
v_call: TRBV5-6

cdr3_aa: CASSPRTDPNEKLFF
j_call: TRBJ1-4
v_call: TRBV27

cdr3_aa: CAWSVGGPNYGYTF
j_call: TRBJ1-2
v_call: TRBV30

cdr3_aa: CASSESGQSQYF
j_call: TRBJ2-5
v_call: TRBV2

cdr3_aa: CASSLDIYSGNTIYF
j_call: TRBJ1-3
v_call: TRBV5-4

cdr3_aa: CASAPGGPNYGYTF
j_call: TRBJ1-2
v_call: TRBV15

cdr3_aa: CASSLSQARRGELFF
j_call: TRBJ2-2
v_call: TRBV5-6

cdr3_aa: CASSLSGQLMNTEAFF
j_call: TRBJ1-1
v_call: TRBV27

cdr3_aa: CAWSASGEQFF
j_call: TRBJ2-1
v_call: TRBV30

cdr3_aa: CASSRTGRAFF
j_call: TRBJ1-1
v_call: TRBV27

cdr3_aa: CASSPGQVPLAKNIQYF
j_call: TRBJ2-4
v_call: TRBV28

cdr3_aa: CASKLPLAGVVETQYF
j_call: TRBJ2-5
v_call: TRBV5-1

cdr3_aa: CASSLGVAANTEAFF
j_call: TRBJ1-1
v_call: TRBV5-1

cdr3_aa: CASSLTRDTEAFF
j_call: TRBJ1-1
v_call: TRBV7-9

cdr3_aa: CATRPATYNEQFF
j_call: TRBJ2-1
v_call: TRBV10-2

cdr3_aa: CASSYSGDYGYTF
j_call: TRBJ1-2
v_call: TRBV6-5